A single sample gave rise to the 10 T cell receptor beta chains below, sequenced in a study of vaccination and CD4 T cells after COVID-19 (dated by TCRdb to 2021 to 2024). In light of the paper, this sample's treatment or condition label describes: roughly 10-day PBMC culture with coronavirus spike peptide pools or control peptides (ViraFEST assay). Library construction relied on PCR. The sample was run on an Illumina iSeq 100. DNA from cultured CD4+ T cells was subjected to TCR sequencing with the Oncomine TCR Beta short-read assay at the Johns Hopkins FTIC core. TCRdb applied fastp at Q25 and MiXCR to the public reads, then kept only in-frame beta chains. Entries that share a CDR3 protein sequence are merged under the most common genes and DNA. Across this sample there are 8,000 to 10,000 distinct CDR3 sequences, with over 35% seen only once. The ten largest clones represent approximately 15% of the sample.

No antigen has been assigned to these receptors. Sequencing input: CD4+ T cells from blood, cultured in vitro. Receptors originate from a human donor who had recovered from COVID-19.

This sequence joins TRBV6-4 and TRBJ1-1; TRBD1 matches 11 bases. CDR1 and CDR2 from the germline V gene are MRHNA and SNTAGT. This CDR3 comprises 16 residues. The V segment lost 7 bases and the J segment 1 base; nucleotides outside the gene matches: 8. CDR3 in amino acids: CASTPGQGAPNTEAFF. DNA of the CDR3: TGTGCCAGCACTCCTGGACAGGGGGCTCCGAACACTGAAGCTTTCTTT.

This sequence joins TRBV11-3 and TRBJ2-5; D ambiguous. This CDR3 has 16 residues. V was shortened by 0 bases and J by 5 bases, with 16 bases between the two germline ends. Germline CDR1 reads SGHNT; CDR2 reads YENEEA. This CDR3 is CASSLEGRNKGETQYF. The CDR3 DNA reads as TGTGCCAGCAGCTTAGAGGGCAGGAATAAAGGGGAGACCCAGTACTTC.

CDR3 amino acids: CASSPNRVPGYTF. The CDR3 bases are TGTGCCAGCAGCCCCAACAGGGTACCCGGCTACACCTTC. The chain combines TRBV5-5 with TRBJ1-2; D possibly corresponds to TRBD1 (6 bases). CDR1 is SGHKS, CDR2 YYEKEE, per germline (reference sequence). This CDR3 is built from 13 residues. Trimming took 4 bases from V and 8 from J, leaving 15 bases between them.

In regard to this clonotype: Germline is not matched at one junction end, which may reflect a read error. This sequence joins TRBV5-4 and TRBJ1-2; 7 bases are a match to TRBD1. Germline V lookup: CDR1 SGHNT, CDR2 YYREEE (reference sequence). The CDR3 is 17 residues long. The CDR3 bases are TGTACCAGCAGCATCGGACAGGAAGTCCCGACTAACTATGGCTACACCTTC. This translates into CTSSIGQEVPTNYGYTF.

CDR3 amino acids: CASSLARETQYF. The CDR3 DNA reads TGTGCCAGCAGCTTGGCTCGAGAGACCCAGTACTTC. The chain links TRBV7-2 to TRBJ2-5; no clear D gene. Per the germline V gene, CDR1 is SGHTA and CDR2 is FQGNSA. Trimming removed 3 bases from V and 4 bases from J, with 6 bases in between. This CDR3 region has 12 residues.

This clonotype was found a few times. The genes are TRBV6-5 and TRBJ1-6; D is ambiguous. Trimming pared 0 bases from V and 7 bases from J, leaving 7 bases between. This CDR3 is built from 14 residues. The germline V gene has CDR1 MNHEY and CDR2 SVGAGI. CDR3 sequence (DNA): TGTGCCAGCAGTTACTCGAGCAAAAATTCACCCCTCCACTTT. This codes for CASSYSSKNSPLHF.

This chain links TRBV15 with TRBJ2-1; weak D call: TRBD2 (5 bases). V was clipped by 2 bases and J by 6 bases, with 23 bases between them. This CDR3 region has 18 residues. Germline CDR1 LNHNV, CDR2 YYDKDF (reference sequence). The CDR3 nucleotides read TGTGCCACCAGCAGATTTCAAACGGGAACGCTCGGGATCAATGAGCAGTTCTTC. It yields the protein CATSRFQTGTLGINEQFF. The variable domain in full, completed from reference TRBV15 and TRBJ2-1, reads DAMVIQNPRYQVTQFGKPVTLSCSQTLNHNVMYWYQQKSSQAPKLLFHYYDKDFNNEADTPDNFQSRRPNTSFCFLDIRSPGLGDTAMYLCATSRFQTGTLGINEQFFGPGTRLTVL.

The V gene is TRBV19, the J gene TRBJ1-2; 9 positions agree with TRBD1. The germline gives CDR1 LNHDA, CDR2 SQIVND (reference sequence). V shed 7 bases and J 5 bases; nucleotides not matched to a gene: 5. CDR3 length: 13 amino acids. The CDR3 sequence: CASTPDRGYGYTF. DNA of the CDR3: TGTGCCAGTACCCCGGACAGGGGATATGGCTACACCTTC. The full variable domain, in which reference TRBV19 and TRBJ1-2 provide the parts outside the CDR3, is DGGITQSPKYLFRKEGQNVTLSCEQNLNHDAMYWYRQDPGQGLRLIYYSQIVNDFQKGDIAEGYSVSREKKESFPLTVTSAQKNPTAFYLCASTPDRGYGYTFGSGTRLTVV.

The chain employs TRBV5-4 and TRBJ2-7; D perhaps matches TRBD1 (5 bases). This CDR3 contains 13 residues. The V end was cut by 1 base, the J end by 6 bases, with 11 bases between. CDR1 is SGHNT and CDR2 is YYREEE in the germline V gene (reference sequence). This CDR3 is CASSLTYQGEQYF. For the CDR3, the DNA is TGTGCCAGCAGCTTGACCTACCAGGGCGAGCAGTACTTC.

In nucleotides, the CDR3 is TGCAGTGCTAGAACTAGCGGGGGCCGGTACCAAGAGACCCAGTACTTC. This gives the protein CSARTSGGRYQETQYF. The V call is TRBV20-1, the J call TRBJ2-5; 11 bases are a match to TRBD2. The germline V gene has CDR1 DFQATT and CDR2 SNEGSKA (reference sequence). The CDR3 sequence is 16 residues long. Trimming at V came to 2 bases and at J to 0 bases, leaving 5 bases not matched to a gene.